These 16 T cell receptor beta chains were sequenced from one sample in a study of STAT3 mutations in large granular lymphocyte leukemia. Broader study findings: Every T-LGLL patient had at least one immunodominant TCRbeta clonotype.

No cognate antigen is known for these TCRs. The table came from immunoSEQ multiplex PCR; TCRdb's copy has only in-frame clones and leaves some out. The sample records about 42,000 clones, about 81% being singletons. The sequenced material came from PBMCs. These receptors originate from a human donor with T large granular lymphocyte leukemia. Some clones in this sample may be carry-over from other donors' samples.

The J gene is TRBJ2-1, the V gene TRBV28; D call uncertain. Germline loops: CDR1 MDHEN, CDR2 SYDVKM. The germline V and J ends were trimmed by 5 bases and 3 bases, with 14 bases remaining between them. This CDR3 is built from 15 residues. The CDR3 region is CASSLLTSVYNEQFF. For the CDR3, the DNA is TGTGCCAGCAGTCTCCTGACTTCGGTCTACAATGAGCAGTTCTTC. The full variable domain, rest sourced from reference TRBV28 and TRBJ2-1, is DVKVTQSSRYLVKRTGEKVFLECVQDMDHENMFWYRQDPGLGLRLIYFSYDVKMKEKGDIPEGYSVSREKKERFSLILESASTNQTSMYLCASSLLTSVYNEQFFGPGTRLTVL.

The rearrangement links TRBV6-5 to TRBJ1-2, with no clear D. Per germline, CDR1 MNHEY and CDR2 SVGAGI. Deletions cut 0 bases from V and 7 bases from J, with 9 bases between. CDR3 length: 13 amino acids. Here the CDR3 DNA reads TGTGCCAGCAGTTACTCAAGGGAGGGTGGCTACACCTTC. Amino acids: CASSYSREGGYTF.

This chain links TRBV7-9 with TRBJ2-1; 8 bases map to TRBD2. The CDR3 consists of 14 residues. In germline, CDR1 is SEHNR, CDR2 FQNEAQ (reference sequence). V shed 7 bases and J 8 bases; nucleotides not matched to a gene: 10. The CDR3: CASNSPGGAYEQFF. CDR3 in DNA: TGTGCCAGCAACTCGCCGGGGGGGGCATATGAGCAGTTCTTC.

The chain is built from TRBV18 and TRBJ1-4; D not resolved. CDR3 length: 13 residues. Germline CDR1 and CDR2: KGHSH and LQKENI. V lost 2 bases and J lost 5, with 6 bases in between. CDR3 in amino acids: CASSPGRNEKLFF. The CDR3 nucleotides are TGTGCCAGCTCACCAGGGAGGAATGAAAAACTGTTTTTT.

This clone has only one observation. This CDR3 reads CASSLGEGEGNSPLHF. CDR3 sequence (DNA): TGCGCCAGCAGCTTGGGGGAAGGGGAGGGGAATTCACCCCTCCACTTT. The chain combines TRBV5-1 with TRBJ1-6, with D perhaps TRBD1 (5 bases). The V and J ends lost 0 bases and 7 bases respectively, with 14 bases between them. The CDR3 runs 16 residues. Germline CDR1 SGHRS, CDR2 YFSETQ.

Remarks on this clone: Other nucleotide sequences from this sample produce the same CDR3. This sequence joins TRBV6-5 and TRBJ2-3, with unresolved D. CDR3 size: 11 residues. The V end lost 8 bases, the J end lost 4 bases, and 7 bases lay between the germline ends. The V gene's germline CDR1 is MNHEY and CDR2 SVGAGI. The CDR3: CASSSSDTQYF. CDR3 nucleotide sequence: TGTGCCAGCTCCAGTTCAGATACGCAGTATTTT.

The chain employs TRBV6-6 and TRBJ2-5, with D tentatively TRBD1 (6 bases). Germline V CDR1 and CDR2: MNHNY, SVGAGI (reference sequence). CDR3 length: 13 amino acids. The germline V and J ends were trimmed by 6 bases and 0 bases, with 8 bases remaining between them. CDR3 in DNA: TGTGCCAGCAGCCGGGACAACCAAGAGACCCAGTACTTC. This encodes CASSRDNQETQYF.

The chain has TRBV9 and TRBJ2-1; TRBD2 agrees at 8 bases. V shed 0 bases and J 9 bases; nucleotides not matched to a gene: 11. The CDR3 has 16 amino acids. Germline V gives CDR1 SGDLS, CDR2 YYNGEE. DNA of the CDR3: TGTGCCAGCAGCGTAGAGGCCCGGGGGGGAGGCGCTGAGCAGTTCTTC. Translating gives CASSVEARGGGAEQFF. Together with reference TRBV9 and TRBJ2-1, the CDR3 gives the full variable domain: DSGVTQTPKHLITATGQRVTLRCSPRSGDLSVYWYQQSLDQGLQFLIQYYNGEERAKGNILERFSAQQFPDLHSELNLSSLELGDSALYFCASSVEARGGGAEQFFGPGTRLTVL.

In DNA form, the CDR3 reads TGTGCCAGCAGCAAGGACCCAACGACACTCAACTATGGCTACACCTTC. It is translated as CASSKDPTTLNYGYTF. The rearrangement links TRBV6-4 to TRBJ1-2; D not certain. Germline CDR1 is MRHNA and CDR2 is SNTAGT. Trimming pared 6 bases from V and 2 bases from J, leaving 19 bases between. This CDR3 contains 16 residues.

This chain links TRBV5-6 with TRBJ1-5; 9 bases align to TRBD1. The CDR3 consists of 14 residues. After removal of 3 bases from V and 6 bases from J, the junction contained 4 bases not matched to a gene. In germline, CDR1 is SGHDT, CDR2 YYEEEE. Here the CDR3 DNA reads TGTGCCAGCAGCTGGGGACAGGGTGGTCAGCCCCAGCATTTT. Its protein product is CASSWGQGGQPQHF.

This clone was detected once. V is TRBV15 and J is TRBJ1-1, with TRBD1 as a possible D gene (6 bases). The length of the CDR3 is 14 residues. Germline V lookup: CDR1 LNHNV, CDR2 YYDKDF (reference sequence). The ends were cut back, 0 bases at V and 8 bases at J, with 13 bases in the middle. CDR3 sequence: CATSREYGQNEAFF. The CDR3 bases are TGTGCCACCAGCAGAGAATACGGACAGAACGAAGCTTTCTTT.

V gene TRBV7-2 combines with J gene TRBJ2-7; D remains unclear. The CDR3 extends over 13 amino acids. V was clipped by 1 base and J by 5 bases, with 9 bases between them. Germline V lookup: CDR1 SGHTA, CDR2 FQGNSA. The CDR3, as DNA: TGTGCCAGCAGCTTAGGCCAGTGGCACGAGCAGTACTTC. Translation: CASSLGQWHEQYF.

This chain links TRBV9 with TRBJ2-3; D remains ambiguous. Germline-derived CDR1 and CDR2 are SGDLS and YYNGEE. The CDR3 is made up of 15 amino acids. V lost 0 bases and J 4 bases, leaving 12 bases between the germline ends. CDR3 region: CASSVGGSPADTQYF. The CDR3 DNA reads TGTGCCAGCAGCGTAGGAGGCAGCCCGGCAGATACGCAGTATTTT.

The CDR3 DNA reads TGTGCCAGCAGTTTCGACGGTTATAATTCACCCCTCCACTTT. Amino acid sequence: CASSFDGYNSPLHF. The chain joins TRBV28 to TRBJ1-6, with D unresolved. Germline CDR1 and CDR2: MDHEN and SYDVKM. The CDR3 consists of 14 residues. Trimming pared 3 bases from V and 4 bases from J, leaving 7 bases between.

CDR3 nucleotide sequence: TGTGCCAGCAGTTACCAACAGGGAGGCTATGGCTACACCTTC. Encoded protein: CASSYQQGGYGYTF. This chain links TRBV6-6 with TRBJ1-2; possible D gene TRBD1, 6 bases. This CDR3 is built from 14 residues. V lost 2 bases to trimming and J lost 4 bases, with 11 bases between them. The germline V gene encodes CDR1 MNHNY and CDR2 SVGAGI (reference sequence).

This chain links TRBV4-2 with TRBJ2-2; D may be TRBD1 or TRBD2 (6 bases each). Trimming left V 0 bases short and J 4 bases short, with 15 bases between. The CDR3 is made up of 17 amino acids. Per germline, CDR1 LGHNA and CDR2 YNFKEQ. The CDR3 protein is CASSQDVGGRGTGELFF. The CDR3, as DNA: TGTGCCAGCAGCCAAGATGTAGGGGGGCGGGGCACCGGGGAGCTGTTTTTT.